The clone carrying this T cell receptor (beta chain) was detected only once. The method was immunoSEQ multiplex PCR; TCRdb's version includes in-frame clones alone and lacks a portion of them. The sample lists about 300,000 clones, around 84% occurring once. The CDR3 contains 16 residues. Germline loops: CDR1 MNHEY, CDR2 SVGEGT. V lost 6 bases to trimming and J lost 5 bases; unmatched junction nucleotides: 14. The record originates from a study of blood T cell repertoires in COVID-19. Study information: Sources were T cells, B-cell-depleted T cells, or PBMCs; the material itself was cDNA or gDNA.

Participant age was about 18 to 89 years, and participants resided in about two dozen US areas. Assignments of participants to cohorts depended upon their own reported clinical history. V is TRBV6-2 or TRBV6-3 and J is TRBJ1-1; 8 positions match TRBD1. This clonotype was sampled from a woman aged 25 to 45 who had been exposed to COVID-19. Source material: PBMCs or T cells enriched from blood (not recorded which). DNA for the CDR3: TGTGCCAGCAGCAAATCGGGACAGGCCCCGAGGACTGAAGCTTTCTTT. Its protein is CASSKSGQAPRTEAFF.